This T cell receptor beta chain was sequenced in a study of cytomegalovirus exposure and HLA in healthy donors. Whole-study findings and limits: Earlier analysis looked at TCR beta V segments, and most were productive about 90% or about 30% of the time.

A few counts support this clone. Its antigen is undetermined. V lost 7 bases to trimming and J lost 1 base, with 7 bases between them. The CDR3 is 13 residues long. The germline gives CDR1 MNHNS, CDR2 SASEGT. The PCR had 60 Vbeta and 13 Jbeta primers. Sequencing used immunoSEQ multiplex PCR; TCRdb keeps in-frame clones, though not all of them. The sample lists 150,000 to 200,000 clones, around 82% seen once, with about 13% in the top ten. This receptor was obtained from a woman aged 45-59 years in good health and CMV-seropositive. The gene calls are TRBV6-1 and TRBJ2-2, with D unresolved. Source material: PBMCs. This CDR3 reads CASTYENTGELFF. CDR3 in DNA: TGTGCCAGCACCTATGAGAACACCGGGGAGCTGTTTTTT.